This T cell receptor (beta chain) was found in a study of control samples from healthy donors and cancer patients. The data were produced by immunoSEQ multiplex PCR, yet TCRdb's version contains in-frame clones alone and is incomplete. This sample has about 190,000 clones, with about 91% found just once. CDR3 length: 11 residues. V lost 5 bases to trimming and J lost 9 bases, with 11 bases between them. Germline V gene lookup returns CDR1 DFQATT and CDR2 SNEGSKA (reference sequence). This clonotype originated in a man under 40 in good health. The sample consisted of blood. V usage is TRBV20-1 and J usage is TRBJ1-5; D is uncertain. CDR3 protein: CSASPGGPQHF. The CDR3 DNA is TGCAGTGCTTCGCCCGGTGGGCCCCAGCATTTT.